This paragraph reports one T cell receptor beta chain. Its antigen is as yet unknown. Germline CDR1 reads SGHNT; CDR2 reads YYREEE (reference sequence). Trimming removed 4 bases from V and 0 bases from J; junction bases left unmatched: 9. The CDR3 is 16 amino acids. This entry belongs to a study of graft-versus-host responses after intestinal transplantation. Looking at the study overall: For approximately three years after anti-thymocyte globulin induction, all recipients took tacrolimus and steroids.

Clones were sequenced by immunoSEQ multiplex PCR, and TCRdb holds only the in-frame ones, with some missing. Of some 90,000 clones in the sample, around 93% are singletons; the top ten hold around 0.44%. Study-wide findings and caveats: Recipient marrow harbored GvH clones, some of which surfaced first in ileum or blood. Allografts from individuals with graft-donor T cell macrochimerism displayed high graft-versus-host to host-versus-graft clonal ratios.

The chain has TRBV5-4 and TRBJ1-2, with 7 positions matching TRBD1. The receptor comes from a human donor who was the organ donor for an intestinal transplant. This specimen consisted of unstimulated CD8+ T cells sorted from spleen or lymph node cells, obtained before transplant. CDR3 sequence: CASSLTGFETNYGYTF. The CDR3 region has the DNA TGTGCCAGCAGCCTGACAGGGTTCGAGACTAACTATGGCTACACCTTC.